The T cell receptor (beta chain) described here comes from a study of cytomegalovirus exposure and HLA in healthy donors. Donors consisted of healthy bone marrow donors. The PCR had 60 Vbeta and 13 Jbeta primers. This table comes from immunoSEQ multiplex PCR, and its TCRdb copy is limited to in-frame clones, with some not included. This table has 120,000 to 150,000 clones, around 79% appearing once. Regarding this clone: Its specificity is unknown.

Overall study results and limits: Follow-up analysis seemed to connect common viral pathogens with several of the most significant clusters identified.

The clonotype comes from a female donor in good health and CMV-seronegative. The sample was PBMCs.

CDR3 amino acids: CASVGGSTDTQYF. CDR3 in DNA: TGTGCCAGTGTGGGGGGGAGCACAGATACGCAGTATTTT. V usage is TRBV7-9 and J usage is TRBJ2-3; 7 nucleotides line up with TRBD2. The CDR3 spans 13 residues. The V and J ends lost 9 bases and 0 bases, in that order; junction bases with no gene match: 3. CDR1 and CDR2 from the germline V gene are SEHNR and FQNEAQ (reference sequence). Variable domain in full (rest from reference TRBV7-9 and TRBJ2-3): DTGVSQNPRHKITKRGQNVTFRCDPISEHNRLYWYRQTLGQGPEFLTYFQNEAQLEKSRLLSDRFSAERPKGSFSTLEIQRTEQGDSAMYLCASVGGSTDTQYFGPGTRLTVL.